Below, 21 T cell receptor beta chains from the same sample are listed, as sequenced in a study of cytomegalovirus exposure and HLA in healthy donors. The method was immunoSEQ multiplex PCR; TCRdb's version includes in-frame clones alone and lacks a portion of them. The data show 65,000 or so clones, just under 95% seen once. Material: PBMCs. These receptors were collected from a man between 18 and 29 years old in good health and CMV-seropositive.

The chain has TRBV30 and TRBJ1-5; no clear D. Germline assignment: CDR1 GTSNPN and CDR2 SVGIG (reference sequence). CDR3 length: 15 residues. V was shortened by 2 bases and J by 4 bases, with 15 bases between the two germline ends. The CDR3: CAWSTPFRSNQPQHF. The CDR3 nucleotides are TGTGCCTGGAGTACCCCCTTCAGATCAAATCAGCCCCAGCATTTT.

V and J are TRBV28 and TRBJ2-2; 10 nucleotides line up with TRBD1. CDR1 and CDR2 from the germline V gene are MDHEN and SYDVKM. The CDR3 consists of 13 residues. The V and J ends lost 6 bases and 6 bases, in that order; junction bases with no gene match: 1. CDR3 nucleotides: TGTGCCAGCAGCGGACAGGGGGCCGGGGAGCTGTTTTTT. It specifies CASSGQGAGELFF.

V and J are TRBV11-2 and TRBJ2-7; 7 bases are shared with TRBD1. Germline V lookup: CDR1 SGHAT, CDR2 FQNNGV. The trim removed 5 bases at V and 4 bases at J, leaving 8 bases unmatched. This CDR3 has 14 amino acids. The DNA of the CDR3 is TGTGCCAGCAGCCTCGGGACAGTTGGTTACGAGCAGTACTTC. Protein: CASSLGTVGYEQYF.

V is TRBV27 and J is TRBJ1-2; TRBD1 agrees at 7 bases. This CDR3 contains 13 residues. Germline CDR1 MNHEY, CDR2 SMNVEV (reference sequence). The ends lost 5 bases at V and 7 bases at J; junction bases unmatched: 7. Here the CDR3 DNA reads TGTGCCAGCAGTCATGGGACAGTGGGTGGCTACACCTTC. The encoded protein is CASSHGTVGGYTF.

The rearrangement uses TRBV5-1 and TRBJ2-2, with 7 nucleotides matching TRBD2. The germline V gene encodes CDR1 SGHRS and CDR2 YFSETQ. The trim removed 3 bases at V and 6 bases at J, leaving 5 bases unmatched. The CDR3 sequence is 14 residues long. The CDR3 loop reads CASSSTGGSGELFF. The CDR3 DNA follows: TGCGCCAGCAGCTCAACCGGGGGGTCCGGGGAGCTGTTTTTT.

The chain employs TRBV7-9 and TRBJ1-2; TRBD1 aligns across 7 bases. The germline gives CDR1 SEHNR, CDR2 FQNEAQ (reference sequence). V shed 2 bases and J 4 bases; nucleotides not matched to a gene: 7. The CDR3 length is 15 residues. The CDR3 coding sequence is TGTGCCAGCAGCTTAAGCGGACAGGCGGGCTATGGCTACACCTTC. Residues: CASSLSGQAGYGYTF.

In DNA, the CDR3 is TGTGCCAGCAGTTTGGGAGATTATGGCTACACCTTC. Protein: CASSLGDYGYTF. J is TRBJ1-2 and V is TRBV28; D call uncertain. Germline lookup yields CDR1 MDHEN and CDR2 SYDVKM. This CDR3 has 12 residues. The ends were cut back, 3 bases at V and 5 bases at J, with 7 bases in the middle.

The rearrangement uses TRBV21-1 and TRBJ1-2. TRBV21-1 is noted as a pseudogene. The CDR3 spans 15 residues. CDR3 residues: CASSKARRSLCGYTF. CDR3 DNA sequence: TGTGCCAGCAGCAAAGCCAGGAGGTCCCTTTGTGGCTACACCTTC.

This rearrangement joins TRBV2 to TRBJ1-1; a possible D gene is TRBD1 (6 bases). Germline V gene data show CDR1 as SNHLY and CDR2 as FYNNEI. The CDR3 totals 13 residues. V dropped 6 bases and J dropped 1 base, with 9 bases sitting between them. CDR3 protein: CASRMDRNTEAFF. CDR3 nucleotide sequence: TGTGCCAGCAGAATGGACAGGAACACTGAAGCTTTCTTT.

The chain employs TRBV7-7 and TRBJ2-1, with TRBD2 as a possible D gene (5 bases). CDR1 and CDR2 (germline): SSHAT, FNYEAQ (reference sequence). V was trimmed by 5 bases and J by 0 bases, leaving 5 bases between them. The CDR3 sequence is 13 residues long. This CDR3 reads CASSAGSYNEQFF. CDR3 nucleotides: TGTGCCAGCAGCGCGGGCTCCTACAATGAGCAGTTCTTC.

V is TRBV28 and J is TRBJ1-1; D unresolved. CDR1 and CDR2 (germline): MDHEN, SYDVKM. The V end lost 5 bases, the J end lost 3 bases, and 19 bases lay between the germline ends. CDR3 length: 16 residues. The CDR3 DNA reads TGTGCCAGCAGTACCCTCCGACGAGCGGTAGACACTGAAGCTTTCTTT. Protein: CASSTLRRAVDTEAFF.

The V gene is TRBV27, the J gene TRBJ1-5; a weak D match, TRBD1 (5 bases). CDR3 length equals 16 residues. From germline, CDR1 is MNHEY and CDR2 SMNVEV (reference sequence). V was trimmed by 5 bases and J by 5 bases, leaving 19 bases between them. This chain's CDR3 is CASSQRLGLGDQPQHF. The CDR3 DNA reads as TGTGCCAGCAGTCAAAGACTAGGACTGGGGGATCAGCCCCAGCATTTT.

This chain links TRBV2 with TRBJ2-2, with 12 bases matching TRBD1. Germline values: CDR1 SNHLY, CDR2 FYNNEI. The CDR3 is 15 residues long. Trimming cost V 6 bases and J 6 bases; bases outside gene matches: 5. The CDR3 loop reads CASSPGTGGSGELFF. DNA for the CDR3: TGTGCCAGCAGCCCCGGGACAGGGGGCTCCGGGGAGCTGTTTTTT.

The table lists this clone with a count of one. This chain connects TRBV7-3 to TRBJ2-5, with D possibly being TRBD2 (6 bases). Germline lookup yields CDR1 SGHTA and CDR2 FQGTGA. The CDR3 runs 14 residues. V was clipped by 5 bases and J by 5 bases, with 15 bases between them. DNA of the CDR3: TGTGCCAGCAGCCTTAGCGGCCGGGGGGAGACCCAGTACTTC. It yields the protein CASSLSGRGETQYF.

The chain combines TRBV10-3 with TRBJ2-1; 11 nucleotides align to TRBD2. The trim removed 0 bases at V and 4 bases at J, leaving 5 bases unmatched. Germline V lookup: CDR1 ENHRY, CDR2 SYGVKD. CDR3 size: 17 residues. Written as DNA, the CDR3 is TGTGCCATCAGTGAGTCGGCTAGCGGGGGGCCTTACAATGAGCAGTTCTTC. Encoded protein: CAISESASGGPYNEQFF.

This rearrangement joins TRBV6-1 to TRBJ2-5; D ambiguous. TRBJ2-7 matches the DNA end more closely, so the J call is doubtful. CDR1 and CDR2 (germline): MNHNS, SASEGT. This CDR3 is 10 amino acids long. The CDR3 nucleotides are TGTGCCAGCAGCACCTACGAGCAGTACTTC. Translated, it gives CASSTYEQYF.

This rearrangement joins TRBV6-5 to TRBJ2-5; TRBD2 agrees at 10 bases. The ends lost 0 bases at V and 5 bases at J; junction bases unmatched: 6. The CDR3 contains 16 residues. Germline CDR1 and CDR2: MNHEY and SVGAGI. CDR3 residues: CASSYSIAGGSETQYF. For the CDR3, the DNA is TGTGCCAGCAGTTACTCGATAGCGGGAGGAAGTGAGACCCAGTACTTC.

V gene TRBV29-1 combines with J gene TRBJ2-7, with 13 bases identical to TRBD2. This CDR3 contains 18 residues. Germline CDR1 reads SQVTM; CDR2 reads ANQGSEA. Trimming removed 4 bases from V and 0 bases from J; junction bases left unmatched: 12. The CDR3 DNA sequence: TGCAGCGTTGTCTCCTCGGGACTAGCGGGACGCGGCTCCTACGAGCAGTACTTC. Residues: CSVVSSGLAGRGSYEQYF.

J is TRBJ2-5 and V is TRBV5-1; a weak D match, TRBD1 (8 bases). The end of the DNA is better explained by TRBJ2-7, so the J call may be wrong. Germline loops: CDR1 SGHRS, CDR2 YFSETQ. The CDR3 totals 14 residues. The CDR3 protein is CASSFGQGGNEQYF. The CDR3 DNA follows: TGCGCCAGCAGCTTTGGACAGGGAGGGAACGAGCAGTACTTC.

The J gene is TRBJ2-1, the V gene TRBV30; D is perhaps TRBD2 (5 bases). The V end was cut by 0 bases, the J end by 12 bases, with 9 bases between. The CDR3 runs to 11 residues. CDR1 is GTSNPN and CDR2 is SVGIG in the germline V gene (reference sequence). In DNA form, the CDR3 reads TGTGCCTGGAGTGTACGAGAGGGGCAGTTCTTC. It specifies CAWSVREGQFF.

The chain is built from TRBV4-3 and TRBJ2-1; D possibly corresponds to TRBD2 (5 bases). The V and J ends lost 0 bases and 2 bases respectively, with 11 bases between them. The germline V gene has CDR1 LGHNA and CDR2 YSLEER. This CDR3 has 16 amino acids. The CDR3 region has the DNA TGCGCCAGCAGCCAAGATCGTAGCGTAACCTACAATGAGCAGTTCTTC. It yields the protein CASSQDRSVTYNEQFF.